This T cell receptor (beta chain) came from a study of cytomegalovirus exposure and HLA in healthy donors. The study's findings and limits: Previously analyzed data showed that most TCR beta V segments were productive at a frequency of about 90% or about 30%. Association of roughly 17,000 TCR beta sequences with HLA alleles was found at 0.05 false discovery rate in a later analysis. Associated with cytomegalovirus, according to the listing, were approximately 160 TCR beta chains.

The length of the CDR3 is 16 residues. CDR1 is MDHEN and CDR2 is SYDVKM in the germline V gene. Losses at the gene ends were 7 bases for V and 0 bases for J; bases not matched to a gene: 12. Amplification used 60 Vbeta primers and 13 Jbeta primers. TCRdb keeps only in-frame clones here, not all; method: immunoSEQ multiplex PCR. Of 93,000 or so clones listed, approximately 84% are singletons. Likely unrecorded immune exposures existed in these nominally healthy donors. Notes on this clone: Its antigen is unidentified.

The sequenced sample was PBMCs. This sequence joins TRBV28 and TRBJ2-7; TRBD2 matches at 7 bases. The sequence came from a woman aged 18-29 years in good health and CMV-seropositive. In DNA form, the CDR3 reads TGTGCCAGCAAACGGGGCTGGGGGGGGATCTCCTACGAGCAGTACTTC. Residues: CASKRGWGGISYEQYF.